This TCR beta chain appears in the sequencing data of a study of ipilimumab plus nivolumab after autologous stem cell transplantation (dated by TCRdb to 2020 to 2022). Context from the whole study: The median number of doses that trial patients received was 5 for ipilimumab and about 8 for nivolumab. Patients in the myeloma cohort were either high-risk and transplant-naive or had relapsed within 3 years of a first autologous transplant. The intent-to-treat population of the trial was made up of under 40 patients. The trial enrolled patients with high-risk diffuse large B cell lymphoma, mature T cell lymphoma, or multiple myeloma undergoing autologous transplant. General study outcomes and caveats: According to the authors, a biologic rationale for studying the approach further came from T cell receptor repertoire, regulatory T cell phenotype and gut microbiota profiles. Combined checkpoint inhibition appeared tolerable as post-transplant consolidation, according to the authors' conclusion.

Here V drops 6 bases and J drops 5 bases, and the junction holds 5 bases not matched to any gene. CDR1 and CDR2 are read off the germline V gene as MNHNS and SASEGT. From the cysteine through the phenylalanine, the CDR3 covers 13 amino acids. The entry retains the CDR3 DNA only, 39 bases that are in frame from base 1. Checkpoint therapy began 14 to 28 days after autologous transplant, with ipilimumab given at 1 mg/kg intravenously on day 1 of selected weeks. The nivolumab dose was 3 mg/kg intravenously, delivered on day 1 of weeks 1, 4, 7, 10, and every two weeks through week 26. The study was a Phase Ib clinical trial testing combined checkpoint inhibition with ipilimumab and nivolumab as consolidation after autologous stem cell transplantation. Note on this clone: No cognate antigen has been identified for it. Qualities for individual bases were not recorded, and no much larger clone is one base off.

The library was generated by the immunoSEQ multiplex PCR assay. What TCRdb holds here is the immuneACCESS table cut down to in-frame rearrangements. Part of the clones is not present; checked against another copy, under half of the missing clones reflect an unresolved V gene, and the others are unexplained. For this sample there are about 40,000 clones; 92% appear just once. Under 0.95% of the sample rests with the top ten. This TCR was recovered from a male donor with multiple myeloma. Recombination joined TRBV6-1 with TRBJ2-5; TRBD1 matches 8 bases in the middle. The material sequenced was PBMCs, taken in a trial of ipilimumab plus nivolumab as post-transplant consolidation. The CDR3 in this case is CASRVTGGETQYF. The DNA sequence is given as TGTGCCAGCAGAGTCACAGGGGGGGAGACCCAGTACTTC.